One T cell receptor (beta chain) is described in this entry. The assay was immunoSEQ multiplex PCR, and TCRdb's table has in-frame clones only and misses some. Among 35,000 to 40,000 clones listed, roughly 88% were seen once. The sample comes from a study of T cell changes during pregnancy in multiple sclerosis. Germline CDR1 and CDR2: SGHDT and YYEEEE. The J segment lost 8 bases and the V segment lost 0 bases, leaving 2 bases of the junction unmatched. The CDR3 has 14 residues. The chain joins TRBV5-6 to TRBJ1-6, with 7 bases lining up with TRBD1. The clonotype originates from a female donor with multiple sclerosis, enrolled in a pregnancy study. The material was CD4+ T cells from peripheral blood mononuclear cells, obtained before pregnancy. The CDR3 nucleotides are TGTGCCAGCAGCTTGGGTCAGGGGGATTCACCCCTCCACTTT. This gives the protein CASSLGQGDSPLHF.